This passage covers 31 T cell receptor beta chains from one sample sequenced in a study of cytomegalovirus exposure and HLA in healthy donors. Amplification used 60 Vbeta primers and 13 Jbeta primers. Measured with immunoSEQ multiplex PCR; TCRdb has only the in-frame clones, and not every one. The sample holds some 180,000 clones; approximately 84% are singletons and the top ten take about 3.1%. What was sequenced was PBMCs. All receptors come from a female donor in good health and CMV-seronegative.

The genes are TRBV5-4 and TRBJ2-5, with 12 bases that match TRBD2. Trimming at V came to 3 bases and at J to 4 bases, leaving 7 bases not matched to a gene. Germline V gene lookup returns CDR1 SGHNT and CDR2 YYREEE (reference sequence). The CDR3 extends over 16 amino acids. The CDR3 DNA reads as TGTGCCAGCAGCTCGACTAGCGGGGGCCGAGGAGAGACCCAGTACTTC. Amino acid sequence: CASSSTSGGRGETQYF.

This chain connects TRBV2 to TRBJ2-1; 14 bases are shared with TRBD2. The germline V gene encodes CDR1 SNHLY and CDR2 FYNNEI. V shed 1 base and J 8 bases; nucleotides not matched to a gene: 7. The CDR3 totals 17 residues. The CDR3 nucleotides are TGTGCCAGCAGTGAAGGACTAGCGGGGGGGCCAGGGGATGAGCAGTTCTTC. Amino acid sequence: CASSEGLAGGPGDEQFF.

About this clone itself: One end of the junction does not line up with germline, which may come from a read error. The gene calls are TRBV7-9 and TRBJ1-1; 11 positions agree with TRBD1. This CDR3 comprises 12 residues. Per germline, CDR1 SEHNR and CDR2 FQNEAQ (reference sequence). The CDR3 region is CSSSPGQGAAFF. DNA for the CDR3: TGTTCCAGCAGCCCCGGACAGGGGGCGGCTTTCTTT.

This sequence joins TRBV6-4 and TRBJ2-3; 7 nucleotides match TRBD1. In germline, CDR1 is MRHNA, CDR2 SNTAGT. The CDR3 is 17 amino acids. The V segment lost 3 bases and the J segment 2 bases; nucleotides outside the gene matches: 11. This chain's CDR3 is CASSELGGGVSTDTQYF. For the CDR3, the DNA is TGTGCCAGCAGTGAGTTAGGGGGCGGAGTGTCCACAGATACGCAGTATTTT.

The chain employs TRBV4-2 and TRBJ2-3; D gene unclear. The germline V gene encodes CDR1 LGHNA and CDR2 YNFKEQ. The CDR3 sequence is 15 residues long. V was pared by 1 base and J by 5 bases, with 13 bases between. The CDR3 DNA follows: TGTGCCAGCAGCCAAGCCCCCGGGTTGATAGATACGCAGTATTTT. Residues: CASSQAPGLIDTQYF.

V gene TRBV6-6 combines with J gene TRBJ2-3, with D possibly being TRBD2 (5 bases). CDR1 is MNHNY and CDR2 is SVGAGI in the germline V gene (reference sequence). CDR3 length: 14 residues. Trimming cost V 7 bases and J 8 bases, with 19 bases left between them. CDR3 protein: CASTPTTPQSTQYF. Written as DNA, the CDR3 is TGTGCCAGCACCCCGACTACTCCACAGAGTACGCAGTATTTT.

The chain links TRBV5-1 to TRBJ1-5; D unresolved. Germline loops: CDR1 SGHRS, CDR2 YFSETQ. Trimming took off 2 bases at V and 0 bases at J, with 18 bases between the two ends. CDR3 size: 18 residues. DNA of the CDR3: TGCGCCAGCAGCTTAAGAGGTCCTGGGGAGTATAGCAATCAGCCCCAGCATTTT. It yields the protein CASSLRGPGEYSNQPQHF.

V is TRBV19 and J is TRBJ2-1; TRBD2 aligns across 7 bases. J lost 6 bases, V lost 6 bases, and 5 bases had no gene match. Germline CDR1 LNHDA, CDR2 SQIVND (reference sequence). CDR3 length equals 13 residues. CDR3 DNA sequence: TGTGCCAGTAGCGGGACTACGGTCAATGAGCAGTTCTTC. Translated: CASSGTTVNEQFF.

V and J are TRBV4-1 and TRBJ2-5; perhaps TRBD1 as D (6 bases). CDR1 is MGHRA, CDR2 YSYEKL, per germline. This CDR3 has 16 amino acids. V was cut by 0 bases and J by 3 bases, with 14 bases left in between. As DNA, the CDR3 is TGCGCCAGCAGCCAAGATATGGACAGATTAAAAGAGACCCAGTACTTC. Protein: CASSQDMDRLKETQYF.

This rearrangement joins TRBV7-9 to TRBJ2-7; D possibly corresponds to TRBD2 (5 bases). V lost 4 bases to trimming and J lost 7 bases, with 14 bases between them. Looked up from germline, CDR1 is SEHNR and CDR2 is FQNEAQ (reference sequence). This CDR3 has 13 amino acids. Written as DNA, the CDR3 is TGTGCCAGCAGCTCCCTGGGCTCGGGGGAGCAGTACTTC. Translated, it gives CASSSLGSGEQYF. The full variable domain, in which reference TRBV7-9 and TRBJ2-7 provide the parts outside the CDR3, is DTGVSQNPRHKITKRGQNVTFRCDPISEHNRLYWYRQTLGQGPEFLTYFQNEAQLEKSRLLSDRFSAERPKGSFSTLEIQRTEQGDSAMYLCASSSLGSGEQYFGPGTRLTVT.

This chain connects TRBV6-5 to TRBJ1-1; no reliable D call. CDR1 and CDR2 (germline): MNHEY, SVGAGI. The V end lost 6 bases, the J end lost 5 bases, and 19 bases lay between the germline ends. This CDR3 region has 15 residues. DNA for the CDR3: TGTGCCAGCAGACCCACCACCAGCGGGGTAACTGAAGCTTTCTTT. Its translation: CASRPTTSGVTEAFF.

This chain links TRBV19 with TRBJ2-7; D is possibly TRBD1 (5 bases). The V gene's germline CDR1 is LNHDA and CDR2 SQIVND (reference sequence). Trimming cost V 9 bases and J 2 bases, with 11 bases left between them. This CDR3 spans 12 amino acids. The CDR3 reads CASMDKAYEQYF. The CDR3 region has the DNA TGTGCCAGCATGGACAAGGCCTACGAGCAGTACTTC.

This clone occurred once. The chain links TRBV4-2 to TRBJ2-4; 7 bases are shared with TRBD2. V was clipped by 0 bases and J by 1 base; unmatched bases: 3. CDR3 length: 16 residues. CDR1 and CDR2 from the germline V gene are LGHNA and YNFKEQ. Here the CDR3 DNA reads TGTGCCAGCAGCCAAGAGAGCGGGATTGCCAAAAACATTCAGTACTTC. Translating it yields CASSQESGIAKNIQYF.

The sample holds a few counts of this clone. The CDR3 protein is CSVEEDRTNRDTQYF. CDR3 coding DNA: TGCAGCGTTGAAGAGGACAGGACGAATAGGGATACGCAGTATTTT. The genes are TRBV29-1 and TRBJ2-3; 7 nucleotides match TRBD1. Germline V lookup: CDR1 SQVTM, CDR2 ANQGSEA. V lost 0 bases and J lost 6; bases outside the gene matches: 9. CDR3 length: 15 residues.

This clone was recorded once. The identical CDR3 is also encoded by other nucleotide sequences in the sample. The CDR3 reads CASSPDRGGEKLFF. The CDR3 nucleotides are TGTGCCAGCAGTCCCGACAGGGGAGGGGAAAAACTGTTTTTT. The V gene is TRBV2, the J gene TRBJ1-4, with TRBD1 matching over 8 bases. Unmatched junction bases numbered 7, after V lost 5 bases and J lost 8 bases. This CDR3 is 14 amino acids long. Germline V gene data show CDR1 as SNHLY and CDR2 as FYNNEI.

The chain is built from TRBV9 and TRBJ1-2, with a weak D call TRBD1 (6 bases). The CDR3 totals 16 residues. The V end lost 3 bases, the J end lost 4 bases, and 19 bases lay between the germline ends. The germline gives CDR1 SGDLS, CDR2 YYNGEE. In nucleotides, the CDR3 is TGTGCCAGCAGCGCTAACCGGGACACCTACTCCTATGGCTACACCTTC. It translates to CASSANRDTYSYGYTF.

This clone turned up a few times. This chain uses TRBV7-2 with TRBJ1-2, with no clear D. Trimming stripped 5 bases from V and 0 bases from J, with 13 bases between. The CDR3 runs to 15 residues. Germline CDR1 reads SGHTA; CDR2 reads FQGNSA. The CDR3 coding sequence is TGTGCCAGCAGCCTAGATCCGGAGCCTAACTATGGCTACACCTTC. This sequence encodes CASSLDPEPNYGYTF.

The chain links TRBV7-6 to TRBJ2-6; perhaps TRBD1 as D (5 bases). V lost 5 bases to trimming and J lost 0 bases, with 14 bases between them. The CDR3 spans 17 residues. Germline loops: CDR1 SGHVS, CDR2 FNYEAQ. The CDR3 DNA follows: TGTGCCAGCAGCAGCAGGGTATCCTTCTCTGGGGCCAACGTCCTGACTTTC. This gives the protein CASSSRVSFSGANVLTF.

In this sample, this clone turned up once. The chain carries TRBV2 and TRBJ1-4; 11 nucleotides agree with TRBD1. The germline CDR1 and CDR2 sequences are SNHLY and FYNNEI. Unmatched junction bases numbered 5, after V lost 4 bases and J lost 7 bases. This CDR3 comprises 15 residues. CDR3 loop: CASSVGQGAGEKLFF. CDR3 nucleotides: TGTGCCAGCAGTGTTGGACAGGGGGCAGGTGAAAAACTGTTTTTT.

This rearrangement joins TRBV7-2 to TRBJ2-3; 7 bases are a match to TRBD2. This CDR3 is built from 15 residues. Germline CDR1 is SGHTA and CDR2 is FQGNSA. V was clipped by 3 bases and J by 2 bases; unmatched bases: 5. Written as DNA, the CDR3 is TGTGCCAGCAGCTTTCTAGCGGATATCACAGATACGCAGTATTTT. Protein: CASSFLADITDTQYF.

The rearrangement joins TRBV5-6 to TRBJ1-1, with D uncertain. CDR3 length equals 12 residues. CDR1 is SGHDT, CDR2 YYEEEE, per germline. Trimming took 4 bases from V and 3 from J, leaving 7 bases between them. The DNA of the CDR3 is TGTGCCAGCAGCCAGACATACACTGAAGCTTTCTTT. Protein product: CASSQTYTEAFF.

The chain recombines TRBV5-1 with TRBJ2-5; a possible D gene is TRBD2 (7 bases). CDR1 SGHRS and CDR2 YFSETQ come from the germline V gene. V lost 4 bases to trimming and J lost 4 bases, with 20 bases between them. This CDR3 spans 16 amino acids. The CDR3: CASSREARGRLETQYF. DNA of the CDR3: TGCGCCAGCAGCAGGGAGGCGCGGGGGCGATTAGAGACCCAGTACTTC. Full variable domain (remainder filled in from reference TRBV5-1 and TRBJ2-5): KAGVTQTPRYLIKTRGQQVTLSCSPISGHRSVSWYQQTPGQGLQFLFEYFSETQRNKGNFPGRFSGRQFSNSRSEMNVSTLELGDSALYLCASSREARGRLETQYFGPGTRLLVL.

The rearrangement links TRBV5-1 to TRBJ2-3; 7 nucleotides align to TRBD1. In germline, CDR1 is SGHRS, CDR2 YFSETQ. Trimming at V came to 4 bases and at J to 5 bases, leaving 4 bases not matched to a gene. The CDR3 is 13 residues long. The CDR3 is CASSIQGEDTQYF. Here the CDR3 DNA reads TGCGCCAGCAGCATCCAGGGGGAAGATACGCAGTATTTT.

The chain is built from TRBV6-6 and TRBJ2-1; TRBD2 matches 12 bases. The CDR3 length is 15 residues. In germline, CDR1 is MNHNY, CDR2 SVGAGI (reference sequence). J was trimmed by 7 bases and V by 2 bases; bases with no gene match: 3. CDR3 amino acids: CASSYTLAGGNEQFF. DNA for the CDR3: TGTGCCAGCAGTTACACGCTAGCGGGAGGGAATGAGCAGTTCTTC.

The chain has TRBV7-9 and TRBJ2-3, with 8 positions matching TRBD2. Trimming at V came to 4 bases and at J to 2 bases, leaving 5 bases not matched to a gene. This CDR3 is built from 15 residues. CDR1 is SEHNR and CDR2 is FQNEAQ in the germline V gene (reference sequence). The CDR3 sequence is CASSSGLVTTDTQYF. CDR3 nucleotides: TGTGCCAGCAGCTCGGGACTAGTCACCACAGATACGCAGTATTTT.

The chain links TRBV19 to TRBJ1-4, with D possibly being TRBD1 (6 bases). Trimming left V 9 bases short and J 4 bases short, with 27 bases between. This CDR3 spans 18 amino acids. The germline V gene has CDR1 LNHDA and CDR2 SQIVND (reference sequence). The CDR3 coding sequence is TGTGCCAGCAGGGGAGTTGTAGGGTCCGGTTTGATTAATGAAAAACTGTTTTTT. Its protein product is CASRGVVGSGLINEKLFF.

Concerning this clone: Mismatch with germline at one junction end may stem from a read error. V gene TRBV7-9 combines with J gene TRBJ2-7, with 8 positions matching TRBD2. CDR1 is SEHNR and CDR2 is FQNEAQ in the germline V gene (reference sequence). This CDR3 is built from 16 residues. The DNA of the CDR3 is TGTTCCAGCAGCTTAAGGGCGGGAGGCCCTTCCTACGAGCAGTACTTC. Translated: CSSSLRAGGPSYEQYF. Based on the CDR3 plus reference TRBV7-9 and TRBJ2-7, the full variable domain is DTGVSQNPRHKITKRGQNVTFRCDPISEHNRLYWYRQTLGQGPEFLTYFQNEAQLEKSRLLSDRFSAERPKGSFSTLEIQRTEQGDSAMYLCSSSLRAGGPSYEQYFGPGTRLTVT.

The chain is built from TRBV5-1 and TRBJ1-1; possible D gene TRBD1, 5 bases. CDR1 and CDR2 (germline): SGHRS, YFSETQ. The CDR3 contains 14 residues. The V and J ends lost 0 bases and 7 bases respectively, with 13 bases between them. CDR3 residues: CASSLEGPRDEAFF. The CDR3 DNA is TGCGCCAGCAGCTTGGAGGGGCCGAGAGATGAAGCTTTCTTT.

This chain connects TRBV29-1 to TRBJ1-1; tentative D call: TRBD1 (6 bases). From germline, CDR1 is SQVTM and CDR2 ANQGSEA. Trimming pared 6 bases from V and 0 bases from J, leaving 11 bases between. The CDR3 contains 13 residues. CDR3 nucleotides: TGCAGCGTGGGTGGACAGATGAACACTGAAGCTTTCTTT. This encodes CSVGGQMNTEAFF.

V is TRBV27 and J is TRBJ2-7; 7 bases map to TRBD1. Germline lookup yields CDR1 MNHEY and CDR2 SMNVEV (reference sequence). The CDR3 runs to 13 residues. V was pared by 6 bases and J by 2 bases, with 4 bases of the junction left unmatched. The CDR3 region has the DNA TGTGCCAGCAGCCGGACAGGAGCCTACGAGCAGTACTTC. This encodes CASSRTGAYEQYF.

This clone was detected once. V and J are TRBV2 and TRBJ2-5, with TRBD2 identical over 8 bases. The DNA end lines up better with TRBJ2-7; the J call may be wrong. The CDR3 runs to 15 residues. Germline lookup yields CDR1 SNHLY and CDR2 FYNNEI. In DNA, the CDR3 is TGTGCCTCGGGGGGGGCCCCTTATGACTCCTACGAGCAGTACTTC. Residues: CASGGAPYDSYEQYF.